The following is a TCR beta chain sequence with its context. Its antigen remains unidentified. The sample comes from a study of Ad26.COV2.S vaccination and SARS-CoV-2 variants. Treatment defined: some 20 received Ad26.COV2.S at low or high dose, single or two shots; 5 received placebo; per-sample allocation not given. Following the first vaccine or placebo injection, samples were taken on day 63. At a Boston site, the person donating was an adult of 18-55 years. Findings and caveats of the study: Comparability of non-spike TCR breadth was observed across vaccine and placebo recipients. Responses of T cells in total may have been underestimated by the TCR breadth and depth analyses.

Assay: immunoSEQ multiplex PCR; the TCRdb copy retains only in-frame clones and omits some. The sample yields about 680,000 clones, roughly 90% seen once. The input for sequencing was peripheral blood, taken in a trial of Ad26.COV2.S vaccine versus placebo. The origin of this receptor is a person between 18 and 59 years old who received the Ad26.COV2.S COVID-19 vaccine or a placebo.

The CDR3 reads CAISEGLEYGEQFF. CDR3 sequence (DNA): TGTGCCATCAGTGAAGGACTAGAGTATGGTGAGCAGTTCTTC. V is TRBV10-3 and J is TRBJ2-1, with 7 bases that match TRBD2. Germline-derived CDR1 and CDR2 are ENHRY and SYGVKD. The CDR3 totals 14 residues. Germline trimming cut 3 bases from V and 9 bases from J; bases unmatched to any gene: 8.